These T cell receptor beta chains were read from a single sample in a study of blood T cell repertoires in COVID-19. Measured with immunoSEQ multiplex PCR; TCRdb has only the in-frame clones, and not every one. The sample has under 300,000 clones; 84% are singletons. What was sequenced was peripheral blood. All receptors come from a man in his forties or fifties with acute or convalescent COVID-19. CDR3s include the opening cysteine and the closing phenylalanine or tryptophan. The D gene is left open where the match is weak. Some rows mark clone size as missing; the rest say once, few, many or name a class of expanded clone.

D gene: TRBD2
clone size: .
V gene: TRBV7-9
J gene: TRBJ2-1
CDR3 protein: CASRPGTSGSNEQFF
CDR3 DNA: TGTGCCAGCAGACCGGGGACTAGCGGGAGCAATGAGCAGTTCTTC

D gene: TRBD1
clone size: .
V gene: TRBV6-5
J gene: TRBJ2-3
CDR3 protein: CASSKGQVTDTQYF
CDR3 DNA: TGTGCCAGCAGTAAGGGACAGGTCACAGATACGCAGTATTTT

D gene: TRBD1
clone size: .
V gene: TRBV19
J gene: TRBJ1-2
CDR3 protein: CASSRQGIGYTF
CDR3 DNA: TGTGCCAGTTCCCGACAGGGAATTGGCTACACCTTC

D gene: TRBD2
clone size: few
V gene: TRBV9
J gene: TRBJ2-2
CDR3 protein: CASSVSASGSGGELFF
CDR3 DNA: TGTGCCAGCAGCGTATCGGCTAGCGGGAGTGGGGGGGAGCTGTTTTTT

D gene: .
clone size: few
V gene: TRBV11-2
J gene: TRBJ1-1
CDR3 protein: CASSLDGEVNTEAFF
CDR3 DNA: TGTGCCAGCAGCTTAGACGGGGAGGTGAACACTGAAGCTTTCTTT

D gene: TRBD2
clone size: .
V gene: TRBV10-3
J gene: TRBJ2-7
CDR3 protein: CAISRLAVDEQYF
CDR3 DNA: TGTGCCATCAGCCGACTAGCGGTGGACGAGCAGTACTTC

D gene: .
clone size: .
V gene: TRBV5-1
J gene: TRBJ1-1
CDR3 protein: CASSVTENTEAFF
CDR3 DNA: TGCGCCAGCAGCGTGACAGAGAACACTGAAGCTTTCTTT

D gene: .
clone size: .
V gene: TRBV7-3
J gene: TRBJ1-1
CDR3 protein: CASSLTGGARAFF
CDR3 DNA: TGTGCCAGCAGCTTAACAGGTGGGGCGCGGGCTTTCTTT

D gene: .
clone size: .
V gene: TRBV9
J gene: TRBJ2-3
CDR3 protein: CASSASGKSTDTQYF
CDR3 DNA: TGTGCCAGCAGCGCCTCAGGGAAATCCACAGATACGCAGTATTTT

D gene: TRBD1
clone size: .
V gene: TRBV5-1
J gene: TRBJ1-1
CDR3 protein: CASSLGGGKIDLAFF
CDR3 DNA: TGCGCCAGCAGCTTGGGAGGGGGCAAAATCGATCTGGCTTTCTTT

D gene: TRBD1
clone size: few
V gene: TRBV5-1
J gene: TRBJ1-1
CDR3 protein: CASSWTGGMNTEAFF
CDR3 DNA: TGCGCCAGCAGCTGGACAGGGGGGATGAACACTGAAGCTTTCTTT

D gene: .
clone size: .
V gene: TRBV3-1/TRBV3-2
J gene: TRBJ2-1
CDR3 protein: CASSILGAGRNNEQFF
CDR3 DNA: TGTGCCAGCAGTATACTAGGGGCGGGAAGGAACAATGAGCAGTTCTTC

D gene: TRBD2
clone size: .
V gene: TRBV7-9
J gene: TRBJ2-3
CDR3 protein: CASSMGLGTDTQYF
CDR3 DNA: TGTGCCAGCAGCATGGGACTAGGCACAGATACGCAGTATTTT

D gene: TRBD1
clone size: .
V gene: TRBV6-5
J gene: TRBJ1-1
CDR3 protein: CASSYGTGRLGTEAFF
CDR3 DNA: TGTGCCAGCAGTTACGGGACAGGGAGGTTGGGCACTGAAGCTTTCTTT

D gene: .
clone size: .
V gene: TRBV29-1
J gene: TRBJ1-4
CDR3 protein: CSVAGKSANEKLFF
CDR3 DNA: TGCAGCGTTGCGGGGAAGTCAGCTAATGAAAAACTGTTTTTT

D gene: .
clone size: .
V gene: TRBV7-8
J gene: TRBJ1-6
CDR3 protein: CASSKKGENSPLHF
CDR3 DNA: TGTGCCAGCAGTAAAAAGGGGGAAAATTCACCCCTCCACTTT

D gene: .
clone size: .
V gene: TRBV7-3
J gene: TRBJ2-1
CDR3 protein: CASSLGGSYNEQFF
CDR3 DNA: TGTGCCAGCAGCTTAGGAGGGTCCTACAATGAGCAGTTCTTC

D gene: .
clone size: few
V gene: TRBV7-6
J gene: TRBJ2-1
CDR3 protein: CASSPRGHNEQFF
CDR3 DNA: TGTGCCAGCAGCCCGCGGGGCCACAATGAGCAGTTCTTC

D gene: .
clone size: .
V gene: TRBV6-5
J gene: TRBJ1-2
CDR3 protein: CASSYDARGYGYTF
CDR3 DNA: TGTGCCAGCAGTTACGATGCCAGGGGCTATGGCTACACCTTC

D gene: TRBD1
clone size: .
V gene: TRBV7-3
J gene: TRBJ2-2
CDR3 protein: CASSSGQHTGELFF
CDR3 DNA: TGTGCCAGCAGCTCGGGACAGCACACCGGGGAGCTGTTTTTT

D gene: .
clone size: .
V gene: TRBV12-3/TRBV12-4
J gene: TRBJ1-4
CDR3 protein: CASSLGGPEKLFF
CDR3 DNA: TGTGCCAGCAGTTTAGGGGGGCCAGAAAAACTGTTTTTT

D gene: TRBD2
clone size: .
V gene: TRBV27
J gene: TRBJ2-3
CDR3 protein: CASSLLAGVRTDTQYF
CDR3 DNA: TGTGCCAGCAGTTTACTAGCGGGAGTCCGCACAGATACGCAGTATTTT

D gene: TRBD1
clone size: .
V gene: TRBV19
J gene: TRBJ2-7
CDR3 protein: CASSFDRGSEQYF
CDR3 DNA: TGTGCCAGTAGTTTCGACAGGGGAAGCGAGCAGTACTTC

D gene: TRBD2
clone size: .
V gene: TRBV19
J gene: TRBJ2-1
CDR3 protein: CASSIPTGGEQFF
CDR3 DNA: TGTGCCAGTAGTATACCCACGGGGGGTGAGCAGTTCTTC

D gene: .
clone size: .
V gene: TRBV3-1/TRBV3-2
J gene: TRBJ1-5
CDR3 protein: CASSQGIASNQPQHF
CDR3 DNA: TGTGCCAGCAGCCAGGGTATAGCCTCCAATCAGCCCCAGCATTTT

D gene: .
clone size: .
V gene: TRBV4-1
J gene: TRBJ1-1
CDR3 protein: CASSHTGFGAFF
CDR3 DNA: TGCGCCAGCAGCCACACGGGGTTCGGGGCTTTCTTT

D gene: .
clone size: .
V gene: TRBV12-3/TRBV12-4
J gene: TRBJ1-6
CDR3 protein: CASSLGQGLPLHF
CDR3 DNA: TGTGCCAGCAGTTTAGGGCAGGGGTTGCCCCTCCACTTT

D gene: .
clone size: .
V gene: TRBV29-1
J gene: TRBJ2-7
CDR3 protein: CSVLAGPYEQYF
CDR3 DNA: TGCAGCGTTCTGGCGGGTCCCTACGAGCAGTACTTC

D gene: TRBD2
clone size: .
V gene: TRBV11-2
J gene: TRBJ2-1
CDR3 protein: CASSLVVGTSGTDEQFF
CDR3 DNA: TGTGCCAGCAGCTTAGTGGTAGGGACTAGCGGGACCGATGAGCAGTTCTTC

D gene: TRBD2
clone size: .
V gene: TRBV4-1
J gene: TRBJ2-7
CDR3 protein: CASSQDPTSATWPYEQYF
CDR3 DNA: TGCGCCAGCAGCCAAGATCCTACTAGCGCTACTTGGCCCTACGAGCAGTACTTC

D gene: .
clone size: .
V gene: TRBV7-3
J gene: TRBJ2-3
CDR3 protein: CASSFGGVGDTQYF
CDR3 DNA: TGTGCCAGCAGCTTTGGCGGGGTTGGAGATACGCAGTATTTT

D gene: TRBD2
clone size: .
V gene: TRBV12-5
J gene: TRBJ2-1
CDR3 protein: CASGLVPNPGGRRNEQFF
CDR3 DNA: TGTGCTAGTGGTTTGGTACCCAACCCTGGCGGGAGAAGGAATGAGCAGTTCTTC

D gene: .
clone size: few
V gene: TRBV6-1
J gene: TRBJ1-3
CDR3 protein: CASSEGGTSGNTIYF
CDR3 DNA: TGTGCCAGCAGTGAAGGTGGCACCTCTGGAAACACCATATATTTT

D gene: .
clone size: .
V gene: TRBV7-9
J gene: TRBJ1-4
CDR3 protein: CASSLRGAGEKLFF
CDR3 DNA: TGTGCCAGCAGCTTACGGGGGGCAGGTGAAAAACTGTTTTTT

D gene: TRBD1
clone size: .
V gene: TRBV4-2
J gene: TRBJ1-4
CDR3 protein: CASSQGGQPNEKLFF
CDR3 DNA: TGTGCCAGCAGCCAAGGGGGACAGCCTAATGAAAAACTGTTTTTT

D gene: .
clone size: .
V gene: TRBV3-1/TRBV3-2
J gene: TRBJ1-5
CDR3 protein: CASSLGHHNQPQHF
CDR3 DNA: TGTGCCAGCAGCCTCGGACACCACAATCAGCCCCAGCATTTT

D gene: .
clone size: .
V gene: TRBV11-2
J gene: TRBJ2-5
CDR3 protein: CASSRHRERETQYF
CDR3 DNA: TGTGCCAGCAGCAGACACAGGGAGAGGGAGACCCAGTACTTC

D gene: TRBD1
clone size: few
V gene: TRBV20-1
J gene: TRBJ2-5
CDR3 protein: CSASLTGSETQYF
CDR3 DNA: TGCAGTGCTAGTTTGACAGGGAGCGAGACCCAGTACTTC

D gene: .
clone size: .
V gene: TRBV14
J gene: TRBJ2-2
CDR3 protein: CASSRAAGALTGELFF
CDR3 DNA: TGTGCCAGCAGCCGGGCAGCAGGGGCCTTGACCGGGGAGCTGTTTTTT

D gene: TRBD1
clone size: .
V gene: TRBV10-3
J gene: TRBJ1-2
CDR3 protein: CAISSKQGAKGSTGPGYTF
CDR3 DNA: TGTGCCATCAGTTCAAAACAGGGGGCCAAAGGCTCTACGGGACCTGGCTACACCTTC

D gene: .
clone size: .
V gene: TRBV14
J gene: TRBJ1-1
CDR3 protein: CASSRQAGTEAFF
CDR3 DNA: TGTGCCAGCAGCAGACAGGCTGGCACTGAAGCTTTCTTT

D gene: .
clone size: .
V gene: TRBV15
J gene: TRBJ2-3
CDR3 protein: CATSRDPRGSPTDTQYF
CDR3 DNA: TGTGCCACCAGCAGAGATCCCCGGGGTTCCCCCACAGATACGCAGTATTTT

D gene: .
clone size: .
V gene: TRBV29-1
J gene: TRBJ2-1
CDR3 protein: CSARGGRRLGYNEQFF
CDR3 DNA: TGCAGCGCCCGAGGAGGACGCAGGCTCGGCTACAATGAGCAGTTCTTC